Shown below are 8 T cell receptor beta chains from a single sample sequenced in a study of T cells after yellow fever vaccination. TCRdb reprocessed the 5' RACE reads with MiXCR, giving one entry per CDR3 protein. The sample lists about 13,000 distinct CDR3 sequences; 4.9% were seen once. This sample comprised PBMCs, either bulk or a sorted T-cell subset (CD4+, CD8+, memory, or dextramer-sorted; not recorded which), obtained 45 days after the yellow fever booster vaccination. These receptor sequences come from a man between 25 and 39 years old who received the YFV17D yellow fever vaccine.

This clonotype was seen at least ten times. The chain couples TRBV30 to TRBJ1-1; 9 positions match TRBD1. CDR1 is GTSNPN, CDR2 SVGIG, per germline (reference sequence). Losses at the gene ends were 8 bases for V and 6 bases for J; bases not matched to a gene: 7. The CDR3 is 12 amino acids. As DNA, the CDR3 is TGTGCCGGGTACAGGGGGCTCGCTGAAGCTTTCTTT. This sequence encodes CAGYRGLAEAFF.

In its sample, this clonotype was seen many times. The chain is built from TRBV20-1 and TRBJ1-6; D might be TRBD1 (6 bases). Germline CDR1 DFQATT, CDR2 SNEGSKA (reference sequence). Deletions cut 2 bases from V and 8 bases from J, with 13 bases between. The length of the CDR3 is 14 residues. CDR3 residues: CSARPGTLDSPLHF. The DNA of the CDR3 is TGCAGTGCTAGACCCGGGACATTAGATTCACCCCTCCACTTT.

This clonotype was seen at least ten times. V usage is TRBV20-1 and J usage is TRBJ2-1; 8 positions agree with TRBD2. Trimming removed 0 bases from V and 2 bases from J; junction bases left unmatched: 6. This CDR3 is 16 amino acids long. Germline CDR1 is DFQATT and CDR2 is SNEGSKA (reference sequence). CDR3 DNA: TGCAGTGCTAGAGACCTGACTAGCGCTACCTACAATGAGCAGTTCTTC. This codes for CSARDLTSATYNEQFF.

This clonotype appeared many times. V usage is TRBV5-1 and J usage is TRBJ2-7; no firm D call. The germline V and J ends were trimmed by 1 base and 5 bases, with 7 bases remaining between them. The germline CDR1 and CDR2 sequences are SGHRS and YFSETQ. This CDR3 region has 12 residues. The CDR3 DNA follows: TGCGCCAGCAGCTTGACTGGGCACGAGCAGTACTTC. It codes for CASSLTGHEQYF.

This clonotype appeared many times. The V and J genes are TRBV10-3 and TRBJ2-7; D not certain. Trimming pared 0 bases from V and 5 bases from J, leaving 5 bases between. This CDR3 spans 12 amino acids. The germline gives CDR1 ENHRY, CDR2 SYGVKD. The CDR3 DNA is TGTGCCATCAGTGAGTCTACGAACGAGCAGTACTTC. Translated: CAISESTNEQYF.

The gene calls are TRBV14 and TRBJ1-5; D call uncertain. Trimming removed 0 bases at V and 6 bases at J, with 24 bases between. CDR3 length: 19 amino acids. The germline CDR1 and CDR2 sequences are SGHDN and FVKESK. Here the CDR3 reads CASSQDLVHARPSGQPQHF. The CDR3 region has the DNA TGTGCCAGCAGCCAAGACCTAGTTCACGCCCGGCCTTCGGGTCAGCCCCAGCATTTT.

Ten or more counts support this clonotype. The chain uses TRBV11-2 and TRBJ2-1; 8 nucleotides match TRBD1. The CDR3 covers 14 residues. CDR1 SGHAT and CDR2 FQNNGV come from the germline V gene. V shed 3 bases, J shed 6 bases, and the junction held 4 bases outside the gene matches. CDR3 loop: CASSFYTGGNEQFF. The CDR3 DNA reads TGTGCCAGCAGCTTTTATACAGGGGGCAATGAGCAGTTCTTC.

The chain is built from TRBV30 and TRBJ2-3; 7 bases match TRBD1. Germline CDR1 GTSNPN, CDR2 SVGIG (reference sequence). CDR3 length: 11 residues. Trimming took 5 bases from V and 9 from J; bases not matched to a gene: 5. CDR3 DNA sequence: TGTGCCTGGGGGACAGCAGGCACGCAGTATTTT. Protein product: CAWGTAGTQYF.